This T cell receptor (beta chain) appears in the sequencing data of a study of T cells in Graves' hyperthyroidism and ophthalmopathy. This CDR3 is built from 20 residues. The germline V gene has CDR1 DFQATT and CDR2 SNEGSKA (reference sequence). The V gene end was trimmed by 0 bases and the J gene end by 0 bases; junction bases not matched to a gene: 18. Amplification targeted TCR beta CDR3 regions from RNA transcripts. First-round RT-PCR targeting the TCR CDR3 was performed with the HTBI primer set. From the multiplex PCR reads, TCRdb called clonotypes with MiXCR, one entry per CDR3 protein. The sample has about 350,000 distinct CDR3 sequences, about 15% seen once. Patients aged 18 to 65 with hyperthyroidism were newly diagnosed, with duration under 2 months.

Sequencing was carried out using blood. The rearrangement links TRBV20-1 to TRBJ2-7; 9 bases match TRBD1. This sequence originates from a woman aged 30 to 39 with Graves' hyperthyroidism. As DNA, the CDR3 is TGCAGTGCTAGAGATCCCCCCCCGGGACAGGGAGTTACCAGCTCCTACGAGCAGTACTTC. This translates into CSARDPPPGQGVTSSYEQYF.